This TCR beta chain was sequenced during a study of T cells in localized non-small cell lung cancer. Trimming left V 3 bases short and J 0 bases short, with 12 bases between. The CDR3 is 16 residues long. Germline V CDR1 and CDR2: SGHRS, YFSETQ. Comment on this clone: The antigen remains unidentified.

Study-level points and caveats: Across samples, adjacent lung featured a median roughly 60 of the top 100 tumor clones. Uninvolved adjacent lung showed peak T cell clonality, exceeding tumor. Longer overall survival was seen with higher T cell density measured in blood.

TCRdb keeps only in-frame clones here, not all; method: immunoSEQ multiplex PCR. The sample consists of roughly 30,000 clones, 90% to 95% of them appearing once. This chain connects TRBV5-1 to TRBJ2-2, with D perhaps matching TRBD2 (5 bases). The sequence was obtained from a woman between 35 and 70 years old with stage I lung adenocarcinoma. The specimen was peripheral blood, collected before any cancer treatment. This CDR3 is CASSSGLSANTGELFF. In DNA, the CDR3 is TGCGCCAGCAGCTCAGGACTCTCCGCGAACACCGGGGAGCTGTTTTTT.